This TCR beta chain was observed in a study of blood T cells in healthy people across ages. Regarding the study as a whole: The authors considered diversity estimates from one million T cells to be underestimates. CMV status of donors was unknown, possibly confounding expanded clonotype changes.

The V gene lost 5 bases and the J gene lost 3 bases, with 15 bases spanning the gap. The CDR3 runs to 15 residues. The germline CDR1 and CDR2 sequences are SGHTA and FQGTGA. A second PCR of roughly 7 to 11 cycles used a sample-barcoded 5' primer and a J-beta primer mix. Each cDNA molecule received a tag from a template-switch adaptor that had 12 random nucleotides. TCRdb re-called the 5' RACE reads through MiXCR, storing one row per CDR3 protein. The sample yields around 500,000 distinct CDR3 sequences, roughly 43% seen once. This clonotype was picked up a small number of times. Its target is not known.

This chain uses TRBV7-3 with TRBJ2-3, with D hard to call. Sequenced sample: blood. The clonotype originates from an older man in good health. As DNA, the CDR3 is TGTGCCAGCAGCCCAAACCCTGCCGGGACAGATACGCAGTATTTT. This sequence encodes CASSPNPAGTDTQYF.